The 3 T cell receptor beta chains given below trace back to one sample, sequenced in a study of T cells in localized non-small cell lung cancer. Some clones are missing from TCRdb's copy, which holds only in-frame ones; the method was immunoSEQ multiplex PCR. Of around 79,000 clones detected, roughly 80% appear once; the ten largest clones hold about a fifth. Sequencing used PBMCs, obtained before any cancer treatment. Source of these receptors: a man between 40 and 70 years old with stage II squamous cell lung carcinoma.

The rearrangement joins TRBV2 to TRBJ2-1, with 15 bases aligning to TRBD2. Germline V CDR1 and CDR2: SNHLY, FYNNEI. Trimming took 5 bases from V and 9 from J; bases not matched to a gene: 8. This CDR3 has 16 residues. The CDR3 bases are TGTGCCAGCAGTCTGGGACTAGCGGGAGGAGGACTTGAGCAGTTCTTC. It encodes CASSLGLAGGGLEQFF.

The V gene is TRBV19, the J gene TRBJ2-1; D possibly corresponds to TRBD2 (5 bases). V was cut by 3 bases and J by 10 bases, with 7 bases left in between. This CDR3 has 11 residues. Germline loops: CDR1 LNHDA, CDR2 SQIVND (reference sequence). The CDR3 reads CASSMSGEQFF. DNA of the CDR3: TGTGCCAGTAGTATGTCGGGAGAGCAGTTCTTC.

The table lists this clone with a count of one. Here the CDR3 DNA reads TGTGCCAGCTCACCACCTGGGGCACAGAACACTGAAGCTTTCTTT. Its protein is CASSPPGAQNTEAFF. The rearrangement uses TRBV18 and TRBJ1-1; D might be TRBD1 (5 bases). V was trimmed by 0 bases and J by 1 base, leaving 9 bases between them. Germline assignment: CDR1 KGHSH and CDR2 LQKENI. The CDR3 runs to 15 residues. Based on the CDR3 plus reference TRBV18 and TRBJ1-1, the full variable domain is NAGVMQNPRHLVRRRGQEARLRCSPMKGHSHVYWYRQLPEEGLKFMVYLQKENIIDESGMPKERFSAEFPKEGPSILRIQQVVRGDSAAYFCASSPPGAQNTEAFFGQGTRLTVV.